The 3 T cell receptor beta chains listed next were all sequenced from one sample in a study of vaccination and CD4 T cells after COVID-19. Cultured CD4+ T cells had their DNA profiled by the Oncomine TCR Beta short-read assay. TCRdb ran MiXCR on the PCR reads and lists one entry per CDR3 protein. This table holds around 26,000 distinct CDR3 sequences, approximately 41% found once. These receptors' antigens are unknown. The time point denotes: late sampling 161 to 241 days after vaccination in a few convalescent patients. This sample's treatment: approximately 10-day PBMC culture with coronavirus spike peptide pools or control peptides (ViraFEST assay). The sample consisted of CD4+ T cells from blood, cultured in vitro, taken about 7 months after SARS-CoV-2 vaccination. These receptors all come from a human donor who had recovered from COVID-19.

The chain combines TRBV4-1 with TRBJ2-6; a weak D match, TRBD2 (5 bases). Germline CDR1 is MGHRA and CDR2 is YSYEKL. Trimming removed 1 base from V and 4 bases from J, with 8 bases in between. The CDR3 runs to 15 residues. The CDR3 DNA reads TGCGCCAGCAGCCAAGTTCCGGGGGGGGCCAACGTCCTGACTTTC. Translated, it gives CASSQVPGGANVLTF.

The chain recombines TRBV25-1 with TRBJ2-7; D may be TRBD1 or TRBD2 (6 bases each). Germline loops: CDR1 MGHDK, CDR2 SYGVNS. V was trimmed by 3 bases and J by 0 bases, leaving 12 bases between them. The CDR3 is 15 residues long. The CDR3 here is CASSEAGHSSYEQYF. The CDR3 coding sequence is TGTGCCAGCAGTGAGGCGGGACATAGCTCCTACGAGCAGTACTTC.

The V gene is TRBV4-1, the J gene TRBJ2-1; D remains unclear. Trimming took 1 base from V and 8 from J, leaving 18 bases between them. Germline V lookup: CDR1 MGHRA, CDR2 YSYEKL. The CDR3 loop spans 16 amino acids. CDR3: CASSQAPYRSKHEQFF. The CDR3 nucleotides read TGCGCCAGCAGCCAAGCCCCGTACAGAAGTAAACATGAGCAGTTCTTC.